The TCR beta chain described here comes from a study of beta chain features in type 1 diabetes. From germline, CDR1 is MGHDK and CDR2 SYGVNS. With V trimmed by 6 bases and J by 1 base, 10 bases remained unmatched. This CDR3 contains 16 residues. Study-level results: Amplification by PCR could prefer shorter templates, with the same effect in patients and controls.

TCRB transcripts that were expressed got sequenced, as all of the isolated RNA had been reverse transcribed. Sequencing was performed with immunoSEQ multiplex PCR; in TCRdb, only in-frame clones are kept and a portion is missing. The repertoire holds about 240,000 clones, with around 26% as singletons. To note about this clone: Its antigen is still unknown.

Specimen: central memory CD4+ T cells from blood. This clonotype was obtained from a man aged 25-40 years in good health. The chain carries TRBV25-1 and TRBJ2-5; 8 nucleotides line up with TRBD2. CDR3 DNA: TGTGCCAGCAGAAGACATAATAGCGGGGCCCAAGAGACCCAGTACTTC. Protein: CASRRHNSGAQETQYF.